This T cell receptor (beta chain) was found in a study of OX40 agonist ivuxolimab in advanced cancers. About the study: Partial responses, seen in three patients, involved one hepatocellular carcinoma and two cutaneous melanomas.

Germline V gene lookup returns CDR1 SGHRS and CDR2 YFSETQ. The length of the CDR3 is 13 residues. V lost 5 bases and J lost 4, with 12 bases in between. Using immunoSEQ multiplex PCR, the repertoire was profiled, and TCRdb retains in-frame clones only, with some absent. The table shows roughly 25,000 clones, with 65% to 80% occurring only once. Sequenced material: CD4+ or CD8+ T cells sorted from blood, taken in a trial of the OX40 agonist ivuxolimab. This receptor was obtained from an adult with an advanced solid tumor such as melanoma, head and neck, liver or kidney cancer. V is TRBV5-1 and J is TRBJ1-2; no firm D call. The CDR3 protein is CASRMGEGYGYTF. In DNA form, the CDR3 reads TGCGCCAGCAGAATGGGAGAGGGCTATGGCTACACCTTC.